The clone carrying this TCR beta chain was observed at least ten times. This specimen comes from a study of response to subunit inactivated influenza vaccine. TCRdb reanalysed the RT-PCR reads using MiXCR and keeps one entry per CDR3 protein. The table lists hundreds of thousands of distinct CDR3 sequences, less than 8% of them singletons. Sequenced here: PBMCs from blood, sampled less than 30 months after vaccination. The origin of this receptor is a man between 50 and 69 years old who received an inactivated influenza vaccine.

CDR3 sequence reads: CASSFTGDRATEAFF. The CDR3 bases are TGCGCCAGCAGCTTCACAGGGGACAGGGCTACTGAAGCTTTCTTT. The gene calls are TRBV5-1 and TRBJ1-1, with TRBD1 identical over 9 bases. This CDR3 spans 15 amino acids. Germline lookup yields CDR1 SGHRS and CDR2 YFSETQ. Unmatched junction bases numbered 7, after V lost 2 bases and J lost 5 bases.